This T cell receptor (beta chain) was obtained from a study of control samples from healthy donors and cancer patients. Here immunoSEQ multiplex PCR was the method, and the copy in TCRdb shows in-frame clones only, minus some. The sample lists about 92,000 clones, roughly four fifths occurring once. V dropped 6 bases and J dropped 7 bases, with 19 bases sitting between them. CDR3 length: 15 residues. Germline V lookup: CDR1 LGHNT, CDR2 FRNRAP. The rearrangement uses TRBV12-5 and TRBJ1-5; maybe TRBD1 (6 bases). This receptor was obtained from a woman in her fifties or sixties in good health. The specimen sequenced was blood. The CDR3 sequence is CASGPGAGGGQPQHF. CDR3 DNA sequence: TGTGCTAGTGGCCCAGGGGCCGGGGGGGGACAGCCCCAGCATTTT.